Reported below is one TCR beta chain. Its antigen remains unidentified. This record belongs to a study of cytomegalovirus exposure and HLA in healthy donors. Study-wide points: First-cohort TCR clusters tended to co-occur in the 130 or so validation repertoires, a later analysis found. Reports indicated that the classifier achieved high specificity and sensitivity in diagnosing cytomegalovirus status.

Donors were drawn from the approximately 120-subject validation cohort, separate from the roughly 670-subject first cohort. The data were produced by immunoSEQ multiplex PCR, yet TCRdb's version contains in-frame clones alone and is incomplete. The table lists 55,000 to 70,000 clones, roughly nine tenths of them singletons, with 3.1% in the top ten. The junction had 15 bases not matched to a gene; V was cut back by 2 bases and J by 0 bases. CDR1 and CDR2 from the germline V gene are SGDLS and YYNGEE. The CDR3 is 20 residues long. This sequence was found in a man younger than 35 in good health and CMV-seronegative. The chain couples TRBV9 to TRBJ2-1, with TRBD2 matching 9 bases. Sequencing used PBMCs. The CDR3 region has the DNA TGTGCCAGCAGCGTTATAGCGGGAGAGGGGTTCCGGAGCTCCTACAATGAGCAGTTCTTC. As protein: CASSVIAGEGFRSSYNEQFF.